These 20 T cell receptor beta chains share one sample of origin, sequenced in a study of cytomegalovirus exposure and HLA in healthy donors. A multiplex PCR was run with 60 Vbeta primers and 13 Jbeta primers. The protocol was immunoSEQ multiplex PCR, while the TCRdb copy is restricted to in-frame clones and leaves out a portion. The data hold approximately 190,000 clones, with 82% observed a single time. The sample comprised PBMCs. Receptor source: a woman between 18 and 29 years old in good health and CMV-seronegative.

This chain connects TRBV19 to TRBJ2-7; a possible D gene is TRBD2 (7 bases). CDR1 LNHDA and CDR2 SQIVND come from the germline V gene (reference sequence). The CDR3 covers 11 residues. The V end lost 11 bases, the J end lost 5 bases, and 13 bases lay between the germline ends. The CDR3 sequence: CAPTGRDEQYF. CDR3 coding DNA: TGTGCCCCCACAGGGAGGGACGAGCAGTACTTC.

This sequence joins TRBV10-2 and TRBJ2-3, with 7 positions matching TRBD2. Germline-derived CDR1 and CDR2 are WSHSY and SAAADI. The trim removed 7 bases at V and 2 bases at J, leaving 9 bases unmatched. This CDR3 region has 15 residues. Here the CDR3 reads CASIDEAGHTDTQYF. The CDR3, as DNA: TGCGCCAGCATTGACGAAGCGGGGCACACAGATACGCAGTATTTT.

The CDR3: CASSVNTESTDTQYF. The CDR3 DNA is TGTGCCAGCAGTGTCAATACCGAGAGCACAGATACGCAGTATTTT. This chain connects TRBV2 to TRBJ2-3; D is ambiguous. Germline V gives CDR1 SNHLY, CDR2 FYNNEI. The V and J ends lost 4 bases and 0 bases respectively, with 11 bases between them. CDR3 length: 15 residues.

On this clone itself: Other DNA sequences within the sample encode an identical CDR3. V usage is TRBV9 and J usage is TRBJ2-1; TRBD2 is a possible D gene (6 bases). This CDR3 is 15 amino acids long. The V end was cut by 0 bases, the J end by 5 bases, with 12 bases between. CDR1 is SGDLS, CDR2 YYNGEE, per germline. The CDR3 loop is CASSVVGGFNNEQFF. CDR3 coding DNA: TGTGCCAGCAGCGTAGTCGGGGGATTCAACAATGAGCAGTTCTTC.

The chain joins TRBV6-5 to TRBJ1-1, with 7 nucleotides matching TRBD1. Germline V lookup: CDR1 MNHEY, CDR2 SVGAGI. The length of the CDR3 is 14 residues. V lost 6 bases, J lost 4 bases, and 8 bases stayed unmatched. The CDR3 region has the DNA TGTGCCAGCAGGCCGACAGGGCGGGGCACTGAAGCTTTCTTT. This translates into CASRPTGRGTEAFF.

The chain uses TRBV9 and TRBJ2-1, with 11 bases lining up with TRBD2. Germline CDR1 SGDLS, CDR2 YYNGEE. The CDR3 loop spans 15 amino acids. Trimming at V came to 4 bases and at J to 4 bases, leaving 4 bases not matched to a gene. The CDR3 spells CASSSGTSGYNEQFF. Written as DNA, the CDR3 is TGTGCCAGCAGCTCAGGGACTAGCGGATACAATGAGCAGTTCTTC.

The genes are TRBV5-4 and TRBJ2-5; perhaps TRBD2 as D (6 bases). CDR3 length: 14 residues. The V end was cut by 4 bases, the J end by 3 bases, with 13 bases between. Germline V gene sequence: CDR1 SGHNT, CDR2 YYREEE (reference sequence). The CDR3 bases are TGTGCCAGCAGCCCCAGAGCGGGTGAAGAGACCCAGTACTTC. Protein: CASSPRAGEETQYF.

This clone was observed a few times. The chain carries TRBV27 and TRBJ1-1, with D uncertain. The length of the CDR3 is 16 residues. V gave up 6 bases and J gave up 5 bases, with 22 bases separating them. CDR1 and CDR2 (germline): MNHEY, SMNVEV (reference sequence). The CDR3 here is CASSRSMNLGGTEAFF. The CDR3 nucleotides read TGTGCCAGCAGCCGTTCGATGAATTTAGGAGGGACTGAAGCTTTCTTT.

Here the CDR3 DNA reads TGTGCCAGCAGCCCTAAGGGACAGGGGGTTTCCTACGAGCAGTACTTC. It translates to CASSPKGQGVSYEQYF. This rearrangement joins TRBV7-9 to TRBJ2-7, with TRBD1 identical over 11 bases. The CDR3 loop spans 16 amino acids. Germline trimming cut 5 bases from V and 1 base from J; bases unmatched to any gene: 7. Looked up from germline, CDR1 is SEHNR and CDR2 is FQNEAQ (reference sequence). Based on the CDR3 plus reference TRBV7-9 and TRBJ2-7, the full variable domain is DTGVSQNPRHKITKRGQNVTFRCDPISEHNRLYWYRQTLGQGPEFLTYFQNEAQLEKSRLLSDRFSAERPKGSFSTLEIQRTEQGDSAMYLCASSPKGQGVSYEQYFGPGTRLTVT.

This sequence joins TRBV9 and TRBJ2-7; TRBD1 aligns across 10 bases. Looked up from germline, CDR1 is SGDLS and CDR2 is YYNGEE. Germline trimming cut 4 bases from V and 2 bases from J; bases unmatched to any gene: 15. This CDR3 has 18 residues. CDR3 region: CASSPRQGAIGTAYEQYF. The DNA of the CDR3 is TGTGCCAGCAGCCCCCGACAGGGGGCTATCGGGACAGCCTACGAGCAGTACTTC.

The chain carries TRBV30 and TRBJ2-7; TRBD2 is a possible D gene (6 bases). The CDR3 sequence is 12 residues long. The V gene lost 3 bases and the J gene lost 7 bases, with 13 bases spanning the gap. CDR1 and CDR2 (germline): GTSNPN, SVGIG (reference sequence). The CDR3 DNA follows: TGTGCCTGGAGGTGGGTGGGAGGAGAGCAGTACTTC. The encoded protein is CAWRWVGGEQYF.

The CDR3 here is CSVLFGLSSYNEQFF. In DNA, the CDR3 is TGCAGCGTTTTATTTGGGCTGAGCTCCTACAATGAGCAGTTCTTC. The gene calls are TRBV29-1 and TRBJ2-1; D unresolved. V was clipped by 5 bases and J by 0 bases, with 14 bases between them. CDR1 is SQVTM, CDR2 ANQGSEA, per germline. The CDR3 loop spans 15 amino acids.

V usage is TRBV5-1 and J usage is TRBJ2-1; no reliable D call. Germline CDR1 SGHRS, CDR2 YFSETQ. There are 13 residues in the CDR3. V lost 1 base and J 5 bases, leaving 7 bases between the germline ends. The chain's CDR3 is CASSLFRDNEQFF. CDR3 nucleotides: TGCGCCAGCAGCTTGTTCCGGGACAATGAGCAGTTCTTC.

The chain uses TRBV6-1 and TRBJ1-1; the D gene is possibly TRBD1 (6 bases). V dropped 5 bases and J dropped 7 bases, with 14 bases sitting between them. Germline values: CDR1 MNHNS, CDR2 SASEGT. The CDR3 is 13 amino acids. The CDR3 DNA reads TGTGCCAGCAGTTCAACAGGGAGGGGTGAAGCTTTCTTT. Translated: CASSSTGRGEAFF.

This chain connects TRBV9 to TRBJ2-1; 7 bases fit TRBD1. V lost 4 bases, J lost 5 bases, and 6 bases stayed unmatched. CDR1 is SGDLS, CDR2 YYNGEE, per germline. This CDR3 contains 14 residues. CDR3 bases: TGTGCCAGCAGCCCGACAGGGACGCACAATGAGCAGTTCTTC. Protein product: CASSPTGTHNEQFF.

The chain recombines TRBV5-6 with TRBJ1-3, with D unclear. This CDR3 has 18 residues. CDR1 is SGHDT, CDR2 YYEEEE, per germline. V was cut by 4 bases and J by 0 bases, with 20 bases left in between. CDR3 DNA: TGTGCCAGCAGCCAATTGACACCGCCCGTAGTCTCTGGAAACACCATATATTTT. Protein sequence: CASSQLTPPVVSGNTIYF.

The rearrangement joins TRBV6-5 to TRBJ2-7, with 8 bases lining up with TRBD1. The length of the CDR3 is 15 residues. The germline V gene has CDR1 MNHEY and CDR2 SVGAGI. The V and J ends lost 4 bases and 2 bases, in that order; junction bases with no gene match: 7. The CDR3 sequence is CASSSMDRAPYEQYF. CDR3 in DNA: TGTGCCAGCAGTTCGATGGACAGGGCCCCCTACGAGCAGTACTTC.

This clone was seen a handful of times. This chain links TRBV14 with TRBJ1-1; tentative D call: TRBD1 (5 bases). V was pared by 4 bases and J by 4 bases, with 16 bases between. Germline-derived CDR1 and CDR2 are SGHDN and FVKESK. The CDR3 runs to 15 residues. CDR3 protein: CASSLKGVVSTEAFF. The CDR3 nucleotides read TGTGCCAGCAGCCTCAAAGGGGTGGTCAGCACTGAAGCTTTCTTT.

The chain is built from TRBV28 and TRBJ1-1, with no clear D. From germline, CDR1 is MDHEN and CDR2 SYDVKM. CDR3 length: 19 residues. Trimming stripped 2 bases from V and 0 bases from J, with 22 bases between. This CDR3 is CASSLAVSQEGYMNTEAFF. The CDR3 DNA follows: TGTGCCAGCAGTTTAGCCGTCTCCCAGGAGGGCTATATGAACACTGAAGCTTTCTTT. The variable domain in full, completed from reference TRBV28 and TRBJ1-1, reads DVKVTQSSRYLVKRTGEKVFLECVQDMDHENMFWYRQDPGLGLRLIYFSYDVKMKEKGDIPEGYSVSREKKERFSLILESASTNQTSMYLCASSLAVSQEGYMNTEAFFGQGTRLTVV.

The J gene is TRBJ2-1, the V gene TRBV4-2; unclear D gene. Trimming left V 4 bases short and J 5 bases short, with 9 bases between. This CDR3 has 13 residues. The germline V gene encodes CDR1 LGHNA and CDR2 YNFKEQ. The CDR3 DNA follows: TGTGCCAGCAGCCGAACTGGTCACAATGAGCAGTTCTTC. This gives the protein CASSRTGHNEQFF.